The 5 T cell receptor beta chains presented below share a single source sample, sequenced in a study of T cell repertoires in ileal Crohn's disease. Measured with immunoSEQ multiplex PCR; TCRdb has only the in-frame clones, and not every one. This table has about 15,000 clones, over 70% appearing once. Described time point: neoterminal ileum biopsy at postoperative endoscopy, about 6 months after surgery. Sequencing input: ileal tissue. These receptors all stem from an adult with Crohn's disease.

The J gene is TRBJ2-7, the V gene TRBV7-9; 11 positions agree with TRBD2. The CDR3 spans 16 residues. J gave up 1 base and V 3 bases, and 5 bases lay outside the gene matches. From germline, CDR1 is SEHNR and CDR2 FQNEAQ (reference sequence). CDR3 DNA: TGTGCCAGCAGCTTTTTACTAGCGGGAGCATCCTACGAGCAGTACTTC. Translating gives CASSFLLAGASYEQYF. The variable domain in full, completed from reference TRBV7-9 and TRBJ2-7, reads DTGVSQNPRHKITKRGQNVTFRCDPISEHNRLYWYRQTLGQGPEFLTYFQNEAQLEKSRLLSDRFSAERPKGSFSTLEIQRTEQGDSAMYLCASSFLLAGASYEQYFGPGTRLTVT.

About this clone itself: At one end the junction does not follow the germline gene, possibly because of a read error. The chain employs TRBV5-1 and TRBJ2-1; perhaps TRBD2 as D (6 bases). The germline CDR1 and CDR2 sequences are SGHRS and YFSETQ. The CDR3 extends over 14 amino acids. CDR3: CASSNGDSSNEQFF. The CDR3 nucleotides read TGCGCCAGCAGCAACGGGGACTCCTCCAATGAGCAGTTCTTC. Filled out from reference TRBV5-1 and TRBJ2-1, the complete variable domain reads KAGVTQTPRYLIKTRGQQVTLSCSPISGHRSVSWYQQTPGQGLQFLFEYFSETQRNKGNFPGRFSGRQFSNSRSEMNVSTLELGDSALYLCASSNGDSSNEQFFGPGTRLTVL.

V is TRBV5-6 and J is TRBJ2-7; possible D gene TRBD1, 6 bases. V gave up 4 bases and J gave up 6 bases, with 17 bases separating them. Germline assignment: CDR1 SGHDT and CDR2 YYEEEE. This CDR3 is built from 14 residues. The CDR3 region has the DNA TGTGCCAGCAGCGTACAGGGTTTCAGGGGCGAGCAGTACTTC. This translates into CASSVQGFRGEQYF. The variable domain in full, completed from reference TRBV5-6 and TRBJ2-7, reads DAGVTQSPTHLIKTRGQQVTLRCSPKSGHDTVSWYQQALGQGPQFIFQYYEEEERQRGNFPDRFSGHQFPNYSSELNVNALLLGDSALYLCASSVQGFRGEQYFGPGTRLTVT.

This rearrangement joins TRBV18 to TRBJ1-1; 8 bases map to TRBD1. This CDR3 contains 14 residues. Germline CDR1 KGHSH, CDR2 LQKENI. V dropped 3 bases and J dropped 7; count of bases not matched to a gene: 7. The CDR3 sequence: CASSPRQGADEAFF. CDR3 sequence (DNA): TGTGCCAGCTCACCCAGGCAGGGGGCTGATGAAGCTTTCTTT.

The rearrangement links TRBV4-2 to TRBJ1-5; 10 bases map to TRBD1. The CDR3 extends over 13 amino acids. Germline V gene data show CDR1 as LGHNA and CDR2 as YNFKEQ. Trimming cost V 4 bases and J 8 bases; bases outside gene matches: 2. CDR3 DNA sequence: TGTGCCAGCAGCCTCGGACAGGGGGAGCCCCAGCATTTT. This sequence encodes CASSLGQGEPQHF.